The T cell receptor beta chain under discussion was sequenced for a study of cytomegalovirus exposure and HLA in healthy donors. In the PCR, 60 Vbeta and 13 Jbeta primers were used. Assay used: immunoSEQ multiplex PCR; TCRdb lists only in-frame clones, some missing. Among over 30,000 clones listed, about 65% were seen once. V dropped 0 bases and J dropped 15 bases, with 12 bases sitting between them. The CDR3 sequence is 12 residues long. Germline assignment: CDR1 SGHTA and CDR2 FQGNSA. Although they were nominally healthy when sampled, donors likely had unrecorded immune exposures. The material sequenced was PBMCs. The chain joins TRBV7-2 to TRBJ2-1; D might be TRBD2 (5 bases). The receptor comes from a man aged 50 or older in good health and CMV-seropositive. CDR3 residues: CASSLAQEVRFF. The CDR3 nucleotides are TGTGCCAGCAGCTTAGCCCAGGAGGTCCGGTTCTTC.